This T cell receptor (beta chain) was sequenced in a study of CD4 and CD8 cells across lung adenocarcinoma regions. CDR1 and CDR2 from the germline V gene are SGHAT and FQNNGV. The CDR3 has 15 amino acids. MiXCR, applied by TCRdb to the PCR reads, yields one record per CDR3 protein. The repertoire holds about 6,500 distinct CDR3 sequences, around half seen once, with around 30% in the top ten. Localized lung adenocarcinoma, a non-small cell lung cancer, affected the donors. Sequencing input: CD4+ T cells from the center of a lung tumor. The clonotype comes from a female donor with lung adenocarcinoma. The CD4 and CD8 labels of this study may be unreliable. This chain uses TRBV11-2 with TRBJ2-1; D possibly corresponds to TRBD1 (6 bases). The closer fit of TRBJ2-5 to the DNA end suggests the J call may be wrong. CDR3 residues: CASSLDWGQQETQYF. CDR3 in DNA: TGTGCCAGCAGCTTAGATTGGGGACAACAAGAGACCCAGTACTTC.